This T cell receptor (beta chain) was identified in a study of T cells in narcolepsy. TCRdb's copy holds only in-frame clones and misses some; the assay was immunoSEQ multiplex PCR. The sample lists 25,000 to 35,000 clones; about four fifths were seen once. V lost 6 bases to trimming and J lost 4 bases, with 13 bases between them. The CDR3 contains 13 residues. Germline V lookup: CDR1 SQVTM, CDR2 ANQGSEA. The receptor comes from a human donor in good health. The chain uses TRBV29-1 and TRBJ1-5, with D possibly matching TRBD1 (6 bases). The sequenced sample consisted of memory (CD45RA-) CD4+ T cells from blood. The CDR3 region is CSVGGLLNQPQHF. CDR3 DNA: TGCAGCGTCGGGGGCCTACTGAATCAGCCCCAGCATTTT. Combining the CDR3 with reference TRBV29-1 and TRBJ1-5 gives the whole variable domain SAVISQKPSRDICQRGTSLTIQCQVDSQVTMMFWYRQQPGQSLTLIATANQGSEATYESGFVIDKFPISRPNLTFSTLTVSNMSPEDSSIYLCSVGGLLNQPQHFGDGTRLSIL.